These 13 T cell receptor beta chains came from one sample sequenced in a study of neurological immune-mediated disorders (dated by TCRdb to about 2019). Library preparation used 5' RACE. The reads were generated on an Illumina HiSeq 2500. TCRdb redid the processing of the public reads, applying fastp at Q25 and MiXCR, and retained in-frame beta chains. Rows matching on CDR3 protein sequence are summarized as one entry with the most common DNA and genes. The sample has 70,000 to 90,000 distinct CDR3 sequences on record, 5.8% of them singletons. The ten largest clones represent roughly 7.3% of the sample. In light of the paper, this sample's time point label describes: longitudinal time-point 2. Sequenced material: PBMCs. The receptor set was obtained from a woman aged 55-75 years with multiple sclerosis.

This clonotype has at least ten counts. The chain has TRBV3-1 and TRBJ2-1; weak D call: TRBD1 (5 bases). Between the trimmed V and J ends, which lost 1 base and 4 bases, there was a span of 8 bases. Per germline, CDR1 LGHDT and CDR2 YNNKEL (reference sequence). This CDR3 comprises 14 residues. The CDR3 DNA follows: TGTGCCAGCAGCCAAGTAGGACAATACAATGAGCAGTTCTTC. It translates to CASSQVGQYNEQFF.

This clonotype was detected many times. The chain links TRBV27 to TRBJ1-1; unclear D gene. The CDR3 covers 13 residues. V lost 3 bases and J 2 bases, leaving 7 bases between the germline ends. Germline CDR1 MNHEY, CDR2 SMNVEV (reference sequence). DNA of the CDR3: TGTGCCAGCAGTTTCCCAGGAAACACTGAAGCTTTCTTT. It translates to CASSFPGNTEAFF.

This clonotype was recorded at least ten times. This chain connects TRBV7-6 to TRBJ1-3, with 10 bases that match TRBD1. Germline V lookup: CDR1 SGHVS, CDR2 FNYEAQ. The CDR3 totals 15 residues. The trim removed 5 bases at V and 4 bases at J, leaving 5 bases unmatched. The CDR3 reads CASSVGTGEGNTIYF. The CDR3 DNA sequence: TGTGCCAGCAGCGTCGGGACAGGGGAAGGAAACACCATATATTTT.

This clonotype was counted at least ten times. The V gene is TRBV20-1, the J gene TRBJ2-7; D is unclear. The CDR3 runs 14 residues. Trimming removed 2 bases at V and 2 bases at J, with 13 bases between. Looked up from germline, CDR1 is DFQATT and CDR2 is SNEGSKA (reference sequence). The CDR3 protein is CSARYSASAYEQYF. The DNA for the CDR3 is TGCAGTGCTAGATATTCGGCGTCAGCCTACGAGCAGTACTTC.

This clonotype was seen repeatedly, ten times or more. This chain connects TRBV20-1 to TRBJ2-1; D is unresolved. The germline gives CDR1 DFQATT, CDR2 SNEGSKA (reference sequence). CDR3 size: 15 residues. V was clipped by 3 bases and J by 0 bases, with 12 bases between them. The CDR3 reads CSASFRRASYNEQFF. CDR3 DNA sequence: TGCAGTGCTAGTTTCCGCCGGGCCTCCTACAATGAGCAGTTCTTC.

The table lists this clonotype with many counts. V is TRBV5-1 and J is TRBJ2-7, with TRBD2 identical over 8 bases. The V and J ends lost 4 bases and 6 bases, in that order; junction bases with no gene match: 9. CDR1 and CDR2 from the germline V gene are SGHRS and YFSETQ. CDR3 length equals 14 residues. CDR3 sequence reads: CASSREGGLGEQYF. The CDR3 DNA reads as TGCGCCAGCAGCCGGGAGGGGGGGCTGGGCGAGCAGTACTTC.

The V and J genes are TRBV19 and TRBJ2-1; D is uncertain. V was trimmed by 0 bases and J by 0 bases, leaving 6 bases between them. CDR1 is LNHDA and CDR2 is SQIVND in the germline V gene (reference sequence). The CDR3 covers 15 residues. This chain's CDR3 is CASSIDGVSYNEQFF. In nucleotides, the CDR3 is TGTGCCAGTAGTATAGATGGGGTCTCCTACAATGAGCAGTTCTTC.

The V gene is TRBV12-3 or TRBV12-4, the J gene TRBJ2-2; D is undetermined. V lost 1 base and J 4 bases, leaving 10 bases between the germline ends. The CDR3 is 15 residues long. The CDR3 protein is CASSLGRLSTGELFF. The CDR3 nucleotides read TGTGCCAGCAGTTTAGGCCGGCTGAGCACCGGGGAGCTGTTTTTT.

Comment on this clonotype: One junction end disagrees with the germline gene, perhaps due to a read error. The chain recombines TRBV7-9 with TRBJ2-5, with 7 nucleotides matching TRBD1. This CDR3 comprises 16 residues. In germline, CDR1 is SEHNR, CDR2 FQNEAQ (reference sequence). The CDR3 region has the DNA TGTGTCAGCAGCCCCCTCGGGGACAGAAGGCAAGAGACCCAGTACTTC. Translated: CVSSPLGDRRQETQYF.

This clonotype was seen repeatedly, ten times or more. This chain joins TRBV5-1 and TRBJ2-7, with TRBD2 identical over 9 bases. Germline V lookup: CDR1 SGHRS, CDR2 YFSETQ. This CDR3 spans 16 amino acids. After removal of 3 bases from V and 9 bases from J, the junction contained 16 bases not matched to a gene. DNA for the CDR3: TGCGCCAGCAGCTCCCCTAGCGGGGCCTACGCTTTCCTGCAGTACTTC. This codes for CASSSPSGAYAFLQYF.

In its sample, this clonotype was seen many times. The V and J genes are TRBV4-1 and TRBJ1-5; 8 bases line up with TRBD1. The junction had 8 bases not matched to a gene; V was cut back by 4 bases and J by 0 bases. CDR1 and CDR2 from the germline V gene are MGHRA and YSYEKL. There are 17 residues in the CDR3. The CDR3 is CASSPGQGPVSNQPQHF. Here the CDR3 DNA reads TGCGCCAGCAGCCCCGGACAGGGCCCTGTTAGCAATCAGCCCCAGCATTTT.

As to this clonotype: A much bigger clone sits one base away, suggesting this may be a read error. This chain links TRBV15 with TRBJ2-2, with 8 bases lining up with TRBD1. The CDR3 is made up of 16 amino acids. V shed 1 base, J shed 9 bases, and the junction held 10 bases outside the gene matches. Germline V CDR1 and CDR2: LNHNV, YYDKDF (reference sequence). CDR3 in DNA: TGTGCCACCAGCAGAGTGCTCGAGACAGGGGACTGGGAGCTGTTTTTT. The encoded protein is CATSRVLETGDWELFF.

This clonotype was seen a handful of times. The chain joins TRBV5-1 to TRBJ1-2, with 8 bases aligning to TRBD1. CDR1 and CDR2 (germline): SGHRS, YFSETQ. Trimming removed 2 bases from V and 7 bases from J; junction bases left unmatched: 7. This CDR3 region has 14 residues. The CDR3 coding sequence is TGCGCCAGCAGCTTATTTACAGGGGGGAGTGGCTACACCTTC. Protein product: CASSLFTGGSGYTF.